Below are 25 T cell receptor beta chains sequenced from a single sample in a study of vaccination effects on CD4 cells after COVID-19. What these receptors recognize is not known. Before sequencing, viral peptide pools were used by the ViraFEST assay to expand antigen-specific CD4+ T cells. Following a roughly 11-day culture, CD4+ T cells were purified. Vaccine recipients lacked prior SARS-CoV-2 infection and had negative nucleocapsid antibodies. The repertoire was sequenced with immunoSEQ multiplex PCR; TCRdb's copy has only in-frame clones and lacks some. The table includes some 69,000 clones, roughly four fifths detected once. The source material was CD4+ T cells from PBMCs cultured with HCoV-NL63 spike peptides, sampled before COVID-19 vaccination. All receptors derive from a human donor who received a COVID-19 vaccine.

V and J are TRBV19 and TRBJ1-6; possible D gene TRBD1, 6 bases. In germline, CDR1 is LNHDA, CDR2 SQIVND (reference sequence). The length of the CDR3 is 16 residues. Trimming took 5 bases from V and 3 from J, leaving 14 bases between them. Written as DNA, the CDR3 is TGTGCCAGTAGTTTAGGGGCAGGGGTCTATAATTCACCCCTCCACTTT. This codes for CASSLGAGVYNSPLHF.

The chain links TRBV24-1 to TRBJ2-4, with D possibly being TRBD1 (6 bases). This CDR3 contains 15 residues. Germline lookup yields CDR1 KGHDR and CDR2 SFDVKD. Trimming stripped 6 bases from V and 1 base from J, with 12 bases between. In nucleotides, the CDR3 is TGTGCCACCAGTACCGGACAGTCGGCCAAAAACATTCAGTACTTC. Protein: CATSTGQSAKNIQYF.

The genes are TRBV6-6 and TRBJ1-5, with 8 bases matching TRBD1. From germline, CDR1 is MNHNY and CDR2 SVGAGI (reference sequence). V dropped 5 bases and J dropped 2; count of bases not matched to a gene: 5. The CDR3 totals 15 residues. The CDR3 bases are TGTGCCAGCAGTGAGGCGACAGGGGGCAATCAGCCCCAGCATTTT. This sequence encodes CASSEATGGNQPQHF.

V usage is TRBV29-1 and J usage is TRBJ1-1, with D possibly matching TRBD1 (6 bases). Germline loops: CDR1 SQVTM, CDR2 ANQGSEA. CDR3 length: 13 residues. The V gene lost 5 bases and the J gene lost 5 bases, with 15 bases spanning the gap. CDR3 coding DNA: TGCAGCGTTTGGACAGCGAAGGTGACTGAAGCTTTCTTT. Translating it yields CSVWTAKVTEAFF.

This clone was recorded once. This chain links TRBV15 with TRBJ2-7, with 7 bases aligning to TRBD1. The ends lost 2 bases at V and 5 bases at J; junction bases unmatched: 3. This CDR3 comprises 13 residues. CDR1 and CDR2 from the germline V gene are LNHNV and YYDKDF (reference sequence). This CDR3 is CATSRPGQDEQYV. As DNA, the CDR3 is TGTGCCACCAGCAGACCCGGACAGGACGAGCAGTACGTC.

V is TRBV28 and J is TRBJ2-1, with 15 bases lining up with TRBD2. The germline CDR1 and CDR2 sequences are MDHEN and SYDVKM. This CDR3 region has 15 residues. V shed 8 bases and J 7 bases; nucleotides not matched to a gene: 6. The CDR3 loop reads CASSGGLAGGNEQFF. Here the CDR3 DNA reads TGTGCCAGCTCAGGGGGACTAGCGGGGGGAAATGAGCAGTTCTTC. The variable domain in full, completed from reference TRBV28 and TRBJ2-1, reads DVKVTQSSRYLVKRTGEKVFLECVQDMDHENMFWYRQDPGLGLRLIYFSYDVKMKEKGDIPEGYSVSREKKERFSLILESASTNQTSMYLCASSGGLAGGNEQFFGPGTRLTVL.

This clone was counted only a few times. The chain combines TRBV7-9 with TRBJ1-6, with 8 bases that match TRBD1. Losses at the gene ends were 4 bases for V and 9 bases for J; bases not matched to a gene: 5. This CDR3 contains 14 residues. Germline loops: CDR1 SEHNR, CDR2 FQNEAQ (reference sequence). For the CDR3, the DNA is TGTGCCAGCAGCTGGGGACAGGATAGTTCACCCCTCCACTTT. Translation: CASSWGQDSSPLHF.

The chain joins TRBV7-6 to TRBJ2-3; D not certain. CDR3 size: 15 residues. Germline V lookup: CDR1 SGHVS, CDR2 FNYEAQ. V shed 2 bases and J shed 1 base, with 10 bases lying between them. The CDR3 reads CASSLTSLGTDTQYF. CDR3 DNA: TGTGCCAGCAGCTTAACCTCTTTGGGCACAGATACGCAGTATTTT.

J is TRBJ1-2 and V is TRBV5-1; TRBD1 matches at 7 bases. Germline V gene data show CDR1 as SGHRS and CDR2 as YFSETQ. The CDR3 extends over 14 amino acids. Unmatched junction bases numbered 9, after V lost 2 bases and J lost 8 bases. CDR3 residues: CASSFSPGQTGYTF. The CDR3 region has the DNA TGCGCCAGCAGCTTCAGCCCGGGACAGACGGGCTACACCTTC.

In this sample, this clone turned up once. The chain combines TRBV4-1 with TRBJ2-5; the D is unclear. Germline values: CDR1 MGHRA, CDR2 YSYEKL. The CDR3 is 11 amino acids. V lost 6 bases and J 4 bases, leaving 6 bases between the germline ends. The CDR3 is CASSLRETQYF. CDR3 DNA sequence: TGCGCCAGCAGTCTCCGAGAGACCCAGTACTTC.

The chain links TRBV10-2 to TRBJ2-2, with 10 bases matching TRBD1. The length of the CDR3 is 14 residues. CDR1 is WSHSY, CDR2 SAAADI, per germline. The ends lost 6 bases at V and 6 bases at J; junction bases unmatched: 4. CDR3 in DNA: TGCGCCAGCAGAAGACAGGGGGCGGCCGGGGAGCTGTTTTTT. Translated, it gives CASRRQGAAGELFF.

This chain links TRBV7-7 with TRBJ2-3, with D hard to call. CDR1 and CDR2 (germline): SSHAT, FNYEAQ (reference sequence). The CDR3 consists of 12 residues. V was pared by 2 bases and J by 4 bases, with 4 bases between. The CDR3 region has the DNA TGTGCCAGCAGCTTACCCTCAGATACGCAGTATTTT. Its protein product is CASSLPSDTQYF.

The rearrangement uses TRBV5-1 and TRBJ1-1; 7 nucleotides align to TRBD1. Trimming took 7 bases from V and 0 from J; bases not matched to a gene: 6. This CDR3 comprises 14 residues. Germline V lookup: CDR1 SGHRS, CDR2 YFSETQ. The CDR3: CASEAGTVNTEAFF. For the CDR3, the DNA is TGCGCCAGCGAGGCTGGGACAGTGAACACTGAAGCTTTCTTT.

The V and J genes are TRBV28 and TRBJ2-1; D is tentatively TRBD1 or TRBD2 (6 bases each). Germline CDR1 is MDHEN and CDR2 is SYDVKM. There are 15 residues in the CDR3. Trimming took 1 base from V and 2 from J, leaving 9 bases between them. Here the CDR3 reads CASSLFRGPYNEQFF. The CDR3 DNA is TGTGCCAGCAGTTTATTCCGGGGGCCCTACAATGAGCAGTTCTTC.

The CDR3 region has the DNA TGTGCCAGCAGCTCTGGACAGGGAACTAATGAAAAACTGTTTTTT. Its protein product is CASSSGQGTNEKLFF. The V call is TRBV5-4, the J call TRBJ1-4; TRBD1 agrees at 8 bases. This CDR3 comprises 15 residues. The germline CDR1 and CDR2 sequences are SGHNT and YYREEE (reference sequence). The V and J ends lost 3 bases and 1 base, in that order; junction bases with no gene match: 2.

The rearrangement uses TRBV18 and TRBJ2-2; the match to TRBD1 covers 11 bases. The CDR3 has 16 amino acids. With 6 bases clipped from V and 1 base from J, the junction kept 4 bases outside the gene matches. Germline-derived CDR1 and CDR2 are KGHSH and LQKENI. Here the CDR3 reads CASSTGQGVNTGELFF. For the CDR3, the DNA is TGTGCCAGCTCGACGGGACAGGGGGTGAACACCGGGGAGCTGTTTTTT.

The J gene is TRBJ2-3, the V gene TRBV18; TRBD2 is a possible D gene (5 bases). With 4 bases removed from V and 1 base from J, the gap between germline ends came to 9 bases. The CDR3 runs 14 residues. Germline V gives CDR1 KGHSH, CDR2 LQKENI. The CDR3 loop reads CASSRLRGTDTQYF. The CDR3 nucleotides are TGTGCCAGCTCACGGCTGCGGGGCACAGATACGCAGTATTTT.

The V gene is TRBV29-1, the J gene TRBJ2-3; 9 bases fit TRBD1. This CDR3 has 13 amino acids. CDR1 and CDR2 from the germline V gene are SQVTM and ANQGSEA. The V and J ends lost 6 bases and 4 bases, in that order; junction bases with no gene match: 5. CDR3 sequence: CSVGTGRADTQYF. CDR3 DNA: TGCAGCGTAGGGACAGGGAGGGCAGATACGCAGTATTTT.

For this clone: Other DNA sequences within the sample encode an identical CDR3. The chain employs TRBV7-3 and TRBJ2-6; D might be TRBD1 or TRBD2, each matching 5 bases. With 4 bases removed from V and 4 bases from J, the gap between germline ends came to 14 bases. This CDR3 is 16 amino acids long. Germline CDR1 reads SGHTA; CDR2 reads FQGTGA. The CDR3 coding sequence is TGTGCCAGCAGCTGGGGACGTCCTGGAGGGGCCAACGTCCTGACTTTC. Its translation is CASSWGRPGGANVLTF.

The chain employs TRBV28 and TRBJ1-2, with a possible D match to TRBD1 (5 bases). Germline V gene lookup returns CDR1 MDHEN and CDR2 SYDVKM. The length of the CDR3 is 15 residues. Deletions cut 5 bases from V and 2 bases from J, with 15 bases between. CDR3 loop: CASSTGGRDNYGYTF. CDR3 nucleotides: TGTGCCAGCAGTACAGGCGGGCGGGACAACTATGGCTACACCTTC.

This chain links TRBV3-1 (or the pseudogene TRBV3-2) with TRBJ2-1; D gene unclear. This CDR3 contains 16 residues. V dropped 2 bases and J dropped 2 bases, with 13 bases sitting between them. CDR1 and CDR2 from the germline V gene are LGHDT and YNNKEL (reference sequence). The CDR3 DNA reads TGTGCCAGCAGCCAATCTTCGTTCTCTCCCTACAATGAGCAGTTCTTC. Protein: CASSQSSFSPYNEQFF.

The J gene is TRBJ1-2, the V gene TRBV25-1; D is possibly TRBD1 (5 bases). Germline CDR1 and CDR2: MGHDK and SYGVNS. V was pared by 1 base and J by 6 bases, with 9 bases between. This CDR3 is 13 amino acids long. This CDR3 is CASSEWVGDGYTF. CDR3 DNA sequence: TGTGCCAGCAGTGAATGGGTAGGGGATGGCTACACCTTC.

The chain links TRBV15 to TRBJ2-3; 7 bases map to TRBD2. CDR3 length: 17 residues. Germline V gene lookup returns CDR1 LNHNV and CDR2 YYDKDF (reference sequence). V lost 4 bases, J lost 3 bases, and 13 bases stayed unmatched. The CDR3 is CATSTRQKAGLTDTQYF. In nucleotides, the CDR3 is TGTGCCACCAGCACCCGACAAAAAGCGGGACTTACAGATACGCAGTATTTT.

This chain connects TRBV10-2 to TRBJ1-5; 7 bases are shared with TRBD1. CDR1 and CDR2 (germline): WSHSY, SAAADI. The J segment lost 4 bases and the V segment lost 7 bases, leaving 1 base of the junction unmatched. The length of the CDR3 is 12 residues. CDR3 nucleotides: TGCGCCAGCATGACAGGGAATCAGCCCCAGCATTTT. This gives the protein CASMTGNQPQHF.

The rearrangement joins TRBV18 to TRBJ1-2; D is ambiguous. V was shortened by 2 bases and J by 8 bases, with 6 bases between the two germline ends. The CDR3 is made up of 11 amino acids. From germline, CDR1 is KGHSH and CDR2 LQKENI. The CDR3 bases are TGTGCCAGCTCACCAGGGAGCGGCTACACCTTC. Translating gives CASSPGSGYTF.